The next 29 T cell receptor beta chains were all read from a single sample in a study of shared clonotypes between healthy human individuals. Sequencing used immunoSEQ multiplex PCR; TCRdb keeps in-frame clones, though not all of them. The data hold about 530,000 clones, with 75% to 80% observed a single time. Sequencing was carried out using PBMCs. These receptors came from a woman aged 40 to 50 in good health. Some clones in this sample may be carry-over from other donors' samples.

This clone was seen a few times. V is TRBV7-9 and J is TRBJ1-1, with D possibly matching TRBD1 (5 bases). The V gene's germline CDR1 is SEHNR and CDR2 FQNEAQ (reference sequence). The CDR3 loop spans 19 amino acids. V was pared by 0 bases and J by 6 bases, with 26 bases between. This CDR3 reads CASSLAPAGVGRVSAEAFF. As DNA, the CDR3 is TGTGCCAGCAGCTTAGCCCCCGCCGGAGTTGGCAGGGTGAGCGCTGAAGCTTTCTTT.

This clone occurred once. The chain joins TRBV9 to TRBJ1-3; D unresolved. Germline V lookup: CDR1 SGDLS, CDR2 YYNGEE. This CDR3 contains 15 residues. V lost 3 bases to trimming and J lost 0 bases, with 10 bases between them. CDR3 nucleotide sequence: TGTGCCAGCAGCGAACAGCTCCCCTCTGGAAACACCATATATTTT. Its translation: CASSEQLPSGNTIYF. Looking up the rest from reference TRBV9 and TRBJ1-3 gives the full variable domain: DSGVTQTPKHLITATGQRVTLRCSPRSGDLSVYWYQQSLDQGLQFLIQYYNGEERAKGNILERFSAQQFPDLHSELNLSSLELGDSALYFCASSEQLPSGNTIYFGEGSWLTVV.

This clone came up once. The chain couples TRBV10-3 to TRBJ2-6; D remains ambiguous. V lost 0 bases and J lost 0, with 15 bases in between. The CDR3 has 19 residues. In germline, CDR1 is ENHRY, CDR2 SYGVKD. The CDR3 is CAISESGTLTSSGANVLTF. Here the CDR3 DNA reads TGTGCCATCAGTGAGTCGGGCACTTTGACCTCCTCTGGGGCCAACGTCCTGACTTTC.

Regarding this clone: This may be a read error, as it is one base from a much larger clone. This chain links TRBV5-4 with TRBJ2-7; D not resolved. The CDR3 totals 13 residues. Germline V gene sequence: CDR1 SGHNT, CDR2 YYREEE (reference sequence). Trimming cost V 0 bases and J 1 base, with 5 bases left between them. CDR3: CASSLEVSYEQYF. The CDR3 DNA is TGTGCCAGCAGCTTGGAGGTTTCCTACGAGCAGTACTTC.

This clone was picked up one time. The gene calls are TRBV27 and TRBJ2-5; 7 nucleotides align to TRBD1. The V gene end was trimmed by 0 bases and the J gene end by 9 bases; junction bases not matched to a gene: 4. This CDR3 is 13 amino acids long. CDR1 is MNHEY, CDR2 SMNVEV, per germline (reference sequence). The CDR3 region has the DNA TGTGCCAGCAGTTTATCAGGGGGCGAGGCCCAGTACTTC. This codes for CASSLSGGEAQYF.

The V call is TRBV27, the J call TRBJ2-3; D possibly matches TRBD1 or TRBD2 (6 bases each). The CDR3 contains 15 residues. V lost 4 bases to trimming and J lost 2 bases, with 13 bases between them. The V gene's germline CDR1 is MNHEY and CDR2 SMNVEV (reference sequence). The CDR3 nucleotides read TGTGCCAGCAGTTATTGGGGGGCCAACACAGATACGCAGTATTTT. It specifies CASSYWGANTDTQYF.

This clone was seen a few times. Germline and junction disagree at one end, which may indicate a read error. The rearrangement joins TRBV7-3 to TRBJ2-3, with 9 bases fitting TRBD2. The CDR3 is made up of 15 amino acids. CDR1 is SGHTA and CDR2 is FQGTGA in the germline V gene. The DNA for the CDR3 is TGTGCCAGCAGCCCTAGCGGGACTAGCATAGATACGCAGTATTTT. Encoded protein: CASSPSGTSIDTQYF.

The chain recombines TRBV4-1 with TRBJ1-1, with a weak D call TRBD1 (5 bases). Per germline, CDR1 MGHRA and CDR2 YSYEKL. The CDR3 is 15 amino acids. Trimming took off 3 bases at V and 3 bases at J, with 14 bases between the two ends. The CDR3 region has the DNA TGCGCCAGCAGCCACTTCTCTGGGGGGGACACTGAAGCTTTCTTT. Protein product: CASSHFSGGDTEAFF.

This clone was counted ten times or more. The genes are TRBV28 and TRBJ2-6, with D uncertain. This CDR3 has 17 amino acids. Germline V gene sequence: CDR1 MDHEN, CDR2 SYDVKM. V gave up 5 bases and J gave up 0 bases, with 14 bases separating them. The CDR3 sequence: CASSRSGYYSGANVLTF. DNA for the CDR3: TGTGCCAGCAGTCGGTCCGGGTACTACTCTGGGGCCAACGTCCTGACTTTC.

This clone has a handful of counts. The chain has TRBV5-4 and TRBJ2-3, with 11 bases fitting TRBD2. CDR1 is SGHNT and CDR2 is YYREEE in the germline V gene (reference sequence). The CDR3 is 16 amino acids. V gave up 4 bases and J gave up 5 bases; unmatched junction bases: 9. The CDR3 loop reads CASSQKLAGEVDTQYF. CDR3 sequence (DNA): TGTGCCAGCAGCCAAAAACTAGCGGGAGAGGTAGATACGCAGTATTTT.

The rearrangement uses TRBV6-1 and TRBJ2-1; 14 positions agree with TRBD2. CDR3 length: 17 amino acids. V shed 6 bases, J shed 12 bases, and the junction held 16 bases outside the gene matches. Germline lookup yields CDR1 MNHNS and CDR2 SASEGT. CDR3 nucleotide sequence: TGTGCCAGCAGGGAAAGATGGGGACTAGCGGGAGAGGGCGGGCAGTTCTTC. This sequence encodes CASRERWGLAGEGGQFF.

In this sample, this clone turned up a few times. This rearrangement joins TRBV15 to TRBJ2-1, with 9 bases identical to TRBD2. Losses at the gene ends were 0 bases for V and 9 bases for J; bases not matched to a gene: 6. The V gene's germline CDR1 is LNHNV and CDR2 YYDKDF (reference sequence). The CDR3 has 15 amino acids. CDR3 region: CATSRDWTSEVEQFF. The CDR3 DNA reads TGTGCCACCAGCAGAGACTGGACTAGCGAGGTTGAGCAGTTCTTC.

The chain joins TRBV5-1 to TRBJ2-1, with D unclear. The CDR3 consists of 13 residues. Germline V gene lookup returns CDR1 SGHRS and CDR2 YFSETQ. Trimming removed 4 bases from V and 6 bases from J, with 11 bases in between. For the CDR3, the DNA is TGCGCCAGCAGCCTCGGAGTCAGCAATGAGCAGTTCTTC. This codes for CASSLGVSNEQFF.

The chain employs TRBV27 and TRBJ1-4; 10 nucleotides match TRBD1. Germline assignment: CDR1 MNHEY and CDR2 SMNVEV (reference sequence). This CDR3 region has 18 residues. After removal of 3 bases from V and 5 bases from J, the junction contained 12 bases not matched to a gene. DNA for the CDR3: TGTGCCAGCAGTTTCGTGTCCGGGACAGGGGAACTAAATGAAAAACTGTTTTTT. Residues: CASSFVSGTGELNEKLFF.

The chain recombines TRBV28 with TRBJ2-2; D unclear. This CDR3 comprises 11 residues. The V end was cut by 3 bases, the J end by 8 bases, with 4 bases between. Germline CDR1 reads MDHEN; CDR2 reads SYDVKM. CDR3 protein: CASSFSGELFF. The CDR3 coding sequence is TGTGCCAGCAGTTTCTCGGGGGAGCTGTTTTTT.

This chain links TRBV30 with TRBJ2-2; D is possibly TRBD1 or TRBD2 (5 bases each). The CDR3 is 17 residues long. Trimming removed 5 bases at V and 6 bases at J, with 25 bases between. CDR1 GTSNPN and CDR2 SVGIG come from the germline V gene (reference sequence). The CDR3: CAWAPVAGLGDAGELFF. CDR3 DNA sequence: TGTGCCTGGGCGCCAGTGGCAGGGTTGGGGGACGCCGGGGAGCTGTTTTTT.

The gene calls are TRBV7-9 and TRBJ2-4, with D tentatively TRBD2 (6 bases). The CDR3 contains 16 residues. Germline V gives CDR1 SEHNR, CDR2 FQNEAQ (reference sequence). The V end lost 4 bases, the J end lost 1 base, and 14 bases lay between the germline ends. The CDR3 nucleotides are TGTGCCAGCAGCTATGGGGGGTTCGAGGCCAAAAACATTCAGTACTTC. It is translated as CASSYGGFEAKNIQYF.

The genes are TRBV4-2 and TRBJ2-7; 8 bases line up with TRBD2. There are 16 residues in the CDR3. Germline V gene sequence: CDR1 LGHNA, CDR2 YNFKEQ. V lost 0 bases and J lost 6; bases outside the gene matches: 10. The CDR3 here is CASSQDRGGRPLEQYF. The CDR3 bases are TGTGCCAGCAGCCAAGATCGTGGCGGGAGGCCCCTCGAGCAGTACTTC.

This clone was counted a single time. This chain connects TRBV7-2 to TRBJ2-7; 8 positions agree with TRBD2. This CDR3 is 19 amino acids long. The V gene's germline CDR1 is SGHTA and CDR2 FQGNSA. With V trimmed by 4 bases and J by 3 bases, 20 bases remained unmatched. CDR3 bases: TGTGCCAGCAGCTCAAGCAGGACTAGCCACCTTCATCTATTCTACGAGCAGTACTTC. It codes for CASSSSRTSHLHLFYEQYF.

In DNA form, the CDR3 reads TGTGCCAGCAGTGAAACGACTAGCGGGGGGACAGATACGCAGTATTTT. Its protein product is CASSETTSGGTDTQYF. The chain joins TRBV6-1 to TRBJ2-3, with 13 bases matching TRBD2. The CDR3 is 16 residues long. Germline CDR1 reads MNHNS; CDR2 reads SASEGT. J gave up 3 bases and V 2 bases, and 2 bases lay outside the gene matches.

This chain uses TRBV10-3 with TRBJ1-5; D not certain. V lost 0 bases and J lost 4, with 4 bases in between. CDR3 size: 13 residues. CDR1 and CDR2 from the germline V gene are ENHRY and SYGVKD. The CDR3 sequence: CAISESENQPQHF. Written as DNA, the CDR3 is TGTGCCATCAGTGAGTCCGAGAATCAGCCCCAGCATTTT.

The chain carries TRBV11-2 and TRBJ2-2; 9 bases fit TRBD2. CDR1 is SGHAT and CDR2 is FQNNGV in the germline V gene. The CDR3 is 17 amino acids. Germline trimming cut 2 bases from V and 5 bases from J; bases unmatched to any gene: 9. CDR3 DNA: TGTGCCAGCAGCTTATTTAGCGGGAGTCGAGTTACCGGGGAGCTGTTTTTT. It yields the protein CASSLFSGSRVTGELFF.

The CDR3 reads CASSTRTGEAFF. Here the CDR3 DNA reads TGTGCCAGCAGCACACGGACGGGTGAAGCTTTCTTT. The chain couples TRBV6-5 to TRBJ1-1; no clear D. Germline CDR1 is MNHEY and CDR2 is SVGAGI. CDR3 length: 12 amino acids. The V end lost 6 bases, the J end lost 7 bases, and 12 bases lay between the germline ends.

This clone was counted between two and nine times. This chain connects TRBV5-1 to TRBJ1-1, with a tentative D call TRBD1 (5 bases). V shed 0 bases and J shed 5 bases, with 14 bases lying between them. There are 15 residues in the CDR3. Germline V gene data show CDR1 as SGHRS and CDR2 as YFSETQ. CDR3 region: CASSLAGGRRTEAFF. The CDR3 DNA follows: TGCGCCAGCAGCTTGGCCGGGGGGAGGAGGACTGAAGCTTTCTTT.

The J gene is TRBJ2-5, the V gene TRBV19, with D perhaps TRBD1 or TRBD2 (5 bases each). Looked up from germline, CDR1 is LNHDA and CDR2 is SQIVND (reference sequence). The CDR3 runs 14 residues. V lost 3 bases, J lost 5 bases, and 13 bases lay in between. The CDR3, as DNA: TGTGCCAGTAGTATCAGGGCCACGGGGGAGACCCAGTACTTC. Translation: CASSIRATGETQYF.

The V gene is TRBV4-3, the J gene TRBJ2-4, with a weak D call TRBD2 (6 bases). V gave up 0 bases and J gave up 2 bases, with 14 bases separating them. This CDR3 region has 17 residues. CDR1 and CDR2 from the germline V gene are LGHNA and YSLEER. This CDR3 is CASSQELTSLTKNIQYF. CDR3 DNA: TGCGCCAGCAGCCAAGAACTGACTAGTCTGACCAAAAACATTCAGTACTTC.

The chain is built from TRBV6-5 and TRBJ2-1; D assignment may be TRBD1 or TRBD2 (6 bases each). V lost 6 bases, J lost 8 bases, and 11 bases lay in between. Germline V CDR1 and CDR2: MNHEY, SVGAGI. The CDR3 length is 12 residues. In DNA, the CDR3 is TGTGCCAGCAGAGGAGGGGGGTATGAGCAGTTCTTC. This sequence encodes CASRGGGYEQFF.

This clone came up once. The V call is TRBV9, the J call TRBJ2-7; 14 bases fit TRBD2. V shed 4 bases and J 4 bases; nucleotides not matched to a gene: 7. The CDR3 consists of 16 residues. Germline loops: CDR1 SGDLS, CDR2 YYNGEE. This chain's CDR3 is CASSPGLAGVGYEQYF. CDR3 DNA sequence: TGTGCCAGCAGCCCGGGACTAGCGGGAGTCGGGTACGAGCAGTACTTC.

The rearrangement links TRBV5-1 to TRBJ2-5, with D possibly TRBD2 on 7 matching bases. This CDR3 contains 15 residues. V was cut by 3 bases and J by 1 base, with 13 bases left in between. The germline V gene has CDR1 SGHRS and CDR2 YFSETQ. The CDR3 spells CASSSRGEGQETQYF. The CDR3 DNA is TGCGCCAGCAGCTCTAGGGGGGAGGGCCAAGAGACCCAGTACTTC.